This TCR beta chain was observed in a study of regulatory T cells in long-lasting Graves disease. TCR beta libraries were built with iRepertoire HTBI primers and Arm-PCR of CDR3 regions. TCRdb used MiXCR to reprocess the multiplex PCR reads, holding one entry per CDR3 protein. The data contain 250,000 to 300,000 distinct CDR3 sequences, about 20% of them seen just once; the ten biggest clones take up about 14%. Germline V gene data show CDR1 as DFQATT and CDR2 as SNEGSKA (reference sequence). V was shortened by 4 bases and J by 0 bases, with 13 bases between the two germline ends. The CDR3 totals 15 residues. Indicated time point: newly diagnosed GD, antithyroid drugs for less than 3 months. RNA isolated from PBMCs was used to make the TCR library. This clonotype was detected many times. The antigen remains unidentified. General study points: Patients with persistent disease shared roughly 3,000 public clonotypes, outpacing the roughly 1,000 shared by new patients. TRBV28, TRBJ1-2 and TRBJ2-5 were favored in persistent disease.

This sample was shared with a second study, whose subject was T cells in Graves' hyperthyroidism and ophthalmopathy. From that paper: Most clonotypes that expanded in the thyroid above 0.001 also showed up in blood. With a median lead of roughly 6.8 months before onset, the model predicted ophthalmopathy.

This chain links TRBV20-1 with TRBJ2-4, with D perhaps given as TRBD1 or TRBD2 (6 bases each). This receptor was taken from a woman aged 25 to 39 with Graves disease. This specimen was peripheral blood mononuclear cells (PBMCs), taken at new diagnosis, from a patient treated with antithyroid drugs. The CDR3 region has the DNA TGCAGTGCTAAGGGGGGACACCTAGCCAAAAACATTCAGTACTTC. Translated, it gives CSAKGGHLAKNIQYF.